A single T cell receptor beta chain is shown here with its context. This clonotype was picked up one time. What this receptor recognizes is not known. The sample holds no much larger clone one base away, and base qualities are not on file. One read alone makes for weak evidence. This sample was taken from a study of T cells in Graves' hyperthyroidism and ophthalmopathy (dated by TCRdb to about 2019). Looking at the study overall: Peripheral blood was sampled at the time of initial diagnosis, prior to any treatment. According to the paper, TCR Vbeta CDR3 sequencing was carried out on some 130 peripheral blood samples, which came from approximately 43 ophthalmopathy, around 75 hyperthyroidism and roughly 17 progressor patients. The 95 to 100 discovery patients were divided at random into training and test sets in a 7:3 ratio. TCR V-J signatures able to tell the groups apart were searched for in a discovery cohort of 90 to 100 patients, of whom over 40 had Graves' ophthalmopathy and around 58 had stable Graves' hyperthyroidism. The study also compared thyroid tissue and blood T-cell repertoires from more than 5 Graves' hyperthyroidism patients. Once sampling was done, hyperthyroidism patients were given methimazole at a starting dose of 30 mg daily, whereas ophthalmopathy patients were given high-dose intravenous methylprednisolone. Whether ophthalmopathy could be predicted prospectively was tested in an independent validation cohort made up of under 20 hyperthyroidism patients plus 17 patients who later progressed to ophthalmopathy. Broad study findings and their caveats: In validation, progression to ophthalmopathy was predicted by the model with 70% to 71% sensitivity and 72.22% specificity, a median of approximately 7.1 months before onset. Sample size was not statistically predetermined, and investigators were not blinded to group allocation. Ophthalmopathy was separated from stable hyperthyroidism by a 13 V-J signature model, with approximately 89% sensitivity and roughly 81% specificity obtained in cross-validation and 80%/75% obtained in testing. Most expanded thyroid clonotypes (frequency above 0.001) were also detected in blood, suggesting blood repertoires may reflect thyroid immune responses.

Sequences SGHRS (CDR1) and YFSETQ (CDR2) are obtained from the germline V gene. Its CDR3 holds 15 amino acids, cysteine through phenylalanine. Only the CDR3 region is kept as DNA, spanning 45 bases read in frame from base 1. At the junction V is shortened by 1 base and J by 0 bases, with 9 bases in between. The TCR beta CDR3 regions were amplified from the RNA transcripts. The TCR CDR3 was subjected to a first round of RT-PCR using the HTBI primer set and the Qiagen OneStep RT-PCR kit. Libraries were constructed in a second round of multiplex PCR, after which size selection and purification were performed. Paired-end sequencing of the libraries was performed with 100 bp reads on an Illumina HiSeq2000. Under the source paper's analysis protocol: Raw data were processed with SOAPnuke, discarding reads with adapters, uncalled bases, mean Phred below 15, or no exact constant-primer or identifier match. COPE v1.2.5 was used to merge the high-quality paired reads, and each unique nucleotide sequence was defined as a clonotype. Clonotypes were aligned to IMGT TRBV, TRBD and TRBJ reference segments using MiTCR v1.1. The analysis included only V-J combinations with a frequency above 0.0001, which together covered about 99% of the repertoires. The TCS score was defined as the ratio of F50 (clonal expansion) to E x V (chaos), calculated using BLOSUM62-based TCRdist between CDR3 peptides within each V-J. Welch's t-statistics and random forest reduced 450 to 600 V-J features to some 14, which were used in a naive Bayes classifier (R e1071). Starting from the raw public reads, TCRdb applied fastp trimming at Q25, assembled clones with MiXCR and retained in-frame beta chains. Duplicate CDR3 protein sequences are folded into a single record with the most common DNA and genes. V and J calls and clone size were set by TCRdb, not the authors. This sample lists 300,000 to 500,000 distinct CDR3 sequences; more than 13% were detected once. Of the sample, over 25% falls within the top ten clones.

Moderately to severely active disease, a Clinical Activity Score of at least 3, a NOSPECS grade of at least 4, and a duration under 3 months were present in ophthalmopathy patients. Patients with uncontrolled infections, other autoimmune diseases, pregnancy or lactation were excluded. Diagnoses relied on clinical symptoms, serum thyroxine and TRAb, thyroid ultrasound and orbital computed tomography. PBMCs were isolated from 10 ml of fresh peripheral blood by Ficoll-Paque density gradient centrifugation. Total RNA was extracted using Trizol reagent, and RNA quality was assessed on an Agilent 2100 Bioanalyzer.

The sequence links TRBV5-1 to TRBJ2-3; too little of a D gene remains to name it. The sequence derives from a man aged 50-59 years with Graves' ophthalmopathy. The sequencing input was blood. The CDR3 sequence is CASSLRDPSTDTQYF. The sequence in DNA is TGCGCCAGCAGCTTGAGGGATCCTAGCACAGATACGCAGTATTTT.